The entry below gives a single T cell receptor beta chain sequence along with its context. A J-beta primer mix and a sample-barcoded 5' primer were used in a second PCR of roughly 7 to 12 cycles. TCRdb itself ran the 5' RACE reads through MiXCR, one entry per CDR3 protein. The sample yields around 700,000 distinct CDR3 sequences, around a quarter seen once. This specimen belongs to a study of blood T cells in healthy people across ages. With V trimmed by 9 bases and J by 7 bases, 18 bases remained unmatched. This CDR3 comprises 16 residues. CDR1 and CDR2 (germline): ENHRY, SYGVKD. These records were also assigned to another study, of T cells of mothers and their children.

What was sequenced was blood. J is TRBJ2-5 and V is TRBV10-3, with TRBD2 identical over 9 bases. The TCR was taken from a boy between 10 and 17 years old in good health. As DNA, the CDR3 is TGTGCCATTTCGAGAATAGCGGGAGACACCATCGGGACCCAGTACTTC. It encodes CAISRIAGDTIGTQYF.